The 4 T cell receptor beta chains in this list originate from one sample, sequenced in a study of T cell responses to AZD1222 COVID-19 vaccine. The data were produced by immunoSEQ multiplex PCR, yet TCRdb's version contains in-frame clones alone and is incomplete. The data contain 68,000 or so clones, about 80% of them seen just once; the ten biggest clones take up about 12%. The specimen comprised peripheral blood, sampled on day 0 of AZD1222 vaccination. The source of these receptors is an adult in good health.

The rearrangement joins TRBV30 to TRBJ2-1; TRBD1 is a possible D gene (5 bases). CDR1 and CDR2 from the germline V gene are GTSNPN and SVGIG (reference sequence). V lost 0 bases and J 0 bases, leaving 12 bases between the germline ends. The CDR3 has 16 residues. CDR3 bases: TGTGCCTGGAGTGTACCTCCCCAGGGCTCCTACAATGAGCAGTTCTTC. It codes for CAWSVPPQGSYNEQFF.

This clone was detected a few times. V and J are TRBV28 and TRBJ1-6; unclear D gene. The CDR3 has 13 residues. Germline lookup yields CDR1 MDHEN and CDR2 SYDVKM. Trimming took off 3 bases at V and 4 bases at J, with 4 bases between the two ends. The DNA of the CDR3 is TGTGCCAGCAGTTTCTTGTATAATTCACCCCTCCACTTT. Translating it yields CASSFLYNSPLHF.

This clone came up once. The gene calls are TRBV7-8 and TRBJ2-5, with 8 bases aligning to TRBD2. Per the germline V gene, CDR1 is SGHVS and CDR2 is FQNEAQ. V lost 2 bases and J lost 5; bases outside the gene matches: 1. This CDR3 spans 13 amino acids. The CDR3, as DNA: TGTGCCAGCAGCTTAAGACTAGCGGAGACCCAGTACTTC. It is translated as CASSLRLAETQYF. Complete variable domain (other parts from reference TRBV7-8 and TRBJ2-5): GAGVSQSPRYKVAKRGQDVALRCDPISGHVSLFWYQQALGQGPEFLTYFQNEAQLDKSGLPSDRFFAERPEGSVSTLKIQRTQQEDSAVYLCASSLRLAETQYFGPGTRLLVL.

The chain recombines TRBV10-1 with TRBJ1-1; D is possibly TRBD1 (6 bases). The V end was cut by 5 bases, the J end by 0 bases, with 13 bases between. The CDR3 extends over 15 amino acids. The germline V gene encodes CDR1 WNHNN and CDR2 SYGVQD (reference sequence). The CDR3 nucleotides are TGCGCCAGCAGTCCGCGGACAGCGGTGAACACTGAAGCTTTCTTT. Amino acids: CASSPRTAVNTEAFF.